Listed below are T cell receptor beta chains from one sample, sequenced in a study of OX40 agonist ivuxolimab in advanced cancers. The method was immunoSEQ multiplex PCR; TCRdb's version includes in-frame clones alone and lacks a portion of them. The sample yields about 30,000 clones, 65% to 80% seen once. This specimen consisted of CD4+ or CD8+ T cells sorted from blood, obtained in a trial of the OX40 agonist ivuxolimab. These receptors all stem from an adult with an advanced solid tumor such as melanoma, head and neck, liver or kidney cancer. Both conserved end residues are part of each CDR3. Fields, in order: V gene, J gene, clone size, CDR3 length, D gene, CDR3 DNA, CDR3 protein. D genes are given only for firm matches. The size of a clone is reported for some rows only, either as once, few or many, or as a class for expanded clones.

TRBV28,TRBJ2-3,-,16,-,TGTGCCAGCAGAACCGGGGGGCTCGCCGACACAGATACGCAGTATTTT,CASRTGGLADTDTQYF
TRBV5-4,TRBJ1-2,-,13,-,TGTGCCAGCAGCCCACCTGAGACGGCTGGCTACACCTTC,CASSPPETAGYTF
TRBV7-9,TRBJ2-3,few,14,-,TGTGCCAGCAGCTTGAGGACAGGCACAGATACGCAGTATTTT,CASSLRTGTDTQYF
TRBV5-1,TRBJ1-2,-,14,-,TGCGCCAGCAGCTTGGATGGGGGCAGTCAAGGCTACACCTTC,CASSLDGGSQGYTF
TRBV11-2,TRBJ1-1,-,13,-,TGTGCCAGCAGCTTAGATAACCCGACTGAAGCTTTCTTT,CASSLDNPTEAFF
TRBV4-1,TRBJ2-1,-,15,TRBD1,TGCGCCAGCAGCTCCCGGGACAGGGGCTACAATGAGCAGTTCTTC,CASSSRDRGYNEQFF
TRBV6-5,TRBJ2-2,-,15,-,TGTGCCAGCAGAAGGGGTAGGGGAAGGACCGGGGAGCTGTTTTTT,CASRRGRGRTGELFF
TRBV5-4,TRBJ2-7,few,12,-,TGTGCCAGCAGCTTGGCATCCTACGAGCAGTACTTC,CASSLASYEQYF
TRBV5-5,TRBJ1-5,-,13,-,TGTGCCAGCAGCTTGGTGAGCTGGCAGCCCCAGCATTTT,CASSLVSWQPQHF
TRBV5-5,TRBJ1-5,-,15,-,TGTGCCAGCAGCGTGACGGAGGGAGGCAATCAGCCCCAGCATTTT,CASSVTEGGNQPQHF
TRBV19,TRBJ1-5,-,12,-,TGTGCCAGTAAACAGGGCAATCAGCCCCAGCATTTT,CASKQGNQPQHF
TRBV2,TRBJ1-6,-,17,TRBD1,TGTGCCAGCAGGGGCCACGGTATAGGGGGCGGCCGTTCACCCCTCCACTTT,CASRGHGIGGGRSPLHF
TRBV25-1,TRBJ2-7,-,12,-,TGTGCCAGCTCCGGGACATCCTACGAGCAGTACTTC,CASSGTSYEQYF
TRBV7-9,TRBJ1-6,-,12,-,TGTGCCAGCAGCTTATACGGGGTACCCCTCCACTTT,CASSLYGVPLHF
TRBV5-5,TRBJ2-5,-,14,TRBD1,TGTGCCAGCAGCATCCAAGGACAGGGAGGGACCCAGTACTTC,CASSIQGQGGTQYF
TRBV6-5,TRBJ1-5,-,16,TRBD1,TGTGCCAGCAGTTCACAACAGGGGGGGGGCAATCAGCCCCAGCATTTT,CASSSQQGGGNQPQHF
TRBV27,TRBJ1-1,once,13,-,TGTGCCAGCTCCCGGGACTGGGAGCGGGAAGCTTTCTTT,CASSRDWEREAFF
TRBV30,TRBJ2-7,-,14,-,TGTGCCTCTGCTTGGGGCCCGAGCTCCTACGAGCAGTACTTC,CASAWGPSSYEQYF
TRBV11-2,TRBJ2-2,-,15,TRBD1,TGTGCCAGCAGCTTTGGACAGGGTTACACCGGGGAGCTGTTTTTT,CASSFGQGYTGELFF
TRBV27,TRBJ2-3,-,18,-,TGTGCCAGCAGTTTAGCCCCATGGCCAGGGGAGTTTACAGATACGCAGTATTTT,CASSLAPWPGEFTDTQYF
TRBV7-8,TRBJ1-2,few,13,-,TGTGCCAGCAGCTTGGGGGGGAACTATGGCTACACCTTC,CASSLGGNYGYTF
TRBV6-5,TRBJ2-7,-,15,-,TGTGCCAGCAGTTATACGGGGTCATTTCATTACGAGCAGTACTTC,CASSYTGSFHYEQYF